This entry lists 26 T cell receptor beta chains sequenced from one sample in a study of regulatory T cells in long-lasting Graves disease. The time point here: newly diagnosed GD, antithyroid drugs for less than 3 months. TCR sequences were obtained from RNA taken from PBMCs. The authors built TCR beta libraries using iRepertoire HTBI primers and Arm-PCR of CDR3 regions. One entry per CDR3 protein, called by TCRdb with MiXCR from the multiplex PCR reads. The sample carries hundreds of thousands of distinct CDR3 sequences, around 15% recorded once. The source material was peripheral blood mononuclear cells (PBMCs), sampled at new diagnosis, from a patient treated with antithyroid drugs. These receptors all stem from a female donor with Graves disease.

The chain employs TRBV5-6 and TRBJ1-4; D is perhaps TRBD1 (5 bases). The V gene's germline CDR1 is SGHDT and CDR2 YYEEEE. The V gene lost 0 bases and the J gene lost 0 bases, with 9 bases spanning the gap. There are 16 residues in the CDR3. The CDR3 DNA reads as TGTGCCAGCAGCTTGGCCCGACAGACAACTAATGAAAAACTGTTTTTT. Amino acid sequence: CASSLARQTTNEKLFF. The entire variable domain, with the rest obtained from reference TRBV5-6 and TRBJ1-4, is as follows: DAGVTQSPTHLIKTRGQQVTLRCSPKSGHDTVSWYQQALGQGPQFIFQYYEEEERQRGNFPDRFSGHQFPNYSSELNVNALLLGDSALYLCASSLARQTTNEKLFFGSGTQLSVL.

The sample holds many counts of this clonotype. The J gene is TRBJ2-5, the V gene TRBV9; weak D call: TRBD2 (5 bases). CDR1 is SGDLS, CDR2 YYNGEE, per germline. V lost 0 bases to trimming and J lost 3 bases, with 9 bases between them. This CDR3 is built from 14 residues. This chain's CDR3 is CASSVAGSEETQYF. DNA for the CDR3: TGTGCCAGCAGCGTAGCGGGGTCGGAAGAGACCCAGTACTTC.

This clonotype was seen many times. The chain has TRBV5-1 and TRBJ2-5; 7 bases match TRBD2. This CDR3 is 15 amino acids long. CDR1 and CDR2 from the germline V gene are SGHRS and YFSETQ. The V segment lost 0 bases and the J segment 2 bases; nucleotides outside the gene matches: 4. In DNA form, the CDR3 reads TGCGCCAGCAGCTTGGCCCTAGCGGTACAAGAGACCCAGTACTTC. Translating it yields CASSLALAVQETQYF.

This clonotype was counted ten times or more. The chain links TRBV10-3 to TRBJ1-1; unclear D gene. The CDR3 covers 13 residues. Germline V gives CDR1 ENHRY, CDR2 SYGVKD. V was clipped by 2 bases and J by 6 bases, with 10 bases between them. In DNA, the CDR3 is TGTGCCATCAGTGAGCTTGGTTCTTCTGAAGCTTTCTTT. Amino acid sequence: CAISELGSSEAFF.

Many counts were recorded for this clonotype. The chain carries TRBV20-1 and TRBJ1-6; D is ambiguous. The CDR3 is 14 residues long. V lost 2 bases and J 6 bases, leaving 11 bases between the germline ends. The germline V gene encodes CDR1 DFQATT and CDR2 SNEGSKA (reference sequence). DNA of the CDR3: TGCAGTGCTAGAAAGGGCGGAGGTAATTCACCCCTCCACTTT. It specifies CSARKGGGNSPLHF.

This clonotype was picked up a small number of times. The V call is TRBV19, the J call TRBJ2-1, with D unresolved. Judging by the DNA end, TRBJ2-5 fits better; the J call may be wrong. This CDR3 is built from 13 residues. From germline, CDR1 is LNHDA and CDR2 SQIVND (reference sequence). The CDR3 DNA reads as TGTGCCAGTAGTGAAAATACTTTGGAGACCCAGTACTTC. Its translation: CASSENTLETQYF.

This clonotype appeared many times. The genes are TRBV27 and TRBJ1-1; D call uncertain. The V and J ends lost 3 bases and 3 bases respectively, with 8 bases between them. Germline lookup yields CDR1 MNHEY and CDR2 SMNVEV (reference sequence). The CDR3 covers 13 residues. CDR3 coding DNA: TGTGCCAGCAGTTTTACTTCGCACACTGAAGCTTTCTTT. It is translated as CASSFTSHTEAFF.

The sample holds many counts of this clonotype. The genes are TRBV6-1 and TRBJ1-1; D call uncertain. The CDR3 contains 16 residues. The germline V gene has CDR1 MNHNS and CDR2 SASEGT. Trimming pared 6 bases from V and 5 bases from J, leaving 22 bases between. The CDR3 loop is CASRPTKKGGGTEAFF. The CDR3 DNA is TGTGCCAGCAGACCTACTAAGAAAGGTGGAGGGACTGAAGCTTTCTTT.

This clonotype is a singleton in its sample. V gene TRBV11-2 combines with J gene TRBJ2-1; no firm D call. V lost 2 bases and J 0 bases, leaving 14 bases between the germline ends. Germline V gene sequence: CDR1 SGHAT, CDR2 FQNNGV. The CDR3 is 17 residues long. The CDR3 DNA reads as TGTGCCAGCAGCTTAATTGCTCGCGGTAGCTCCTACAATGAGCAGTTCTTC. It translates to CASSLIARGSSYNEQFF. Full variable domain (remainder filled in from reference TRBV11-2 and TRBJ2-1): EAGVAQSPRYKIIEKRQSVAFWCNPISGHATLYWYQQILGQGPKLLIQFQNNGVVDDSQLPKDRFSAERLKGVDSTLKIQPAKLEDSAVYLCASSLIARGSSYNEQFFGPGTRLTVL.

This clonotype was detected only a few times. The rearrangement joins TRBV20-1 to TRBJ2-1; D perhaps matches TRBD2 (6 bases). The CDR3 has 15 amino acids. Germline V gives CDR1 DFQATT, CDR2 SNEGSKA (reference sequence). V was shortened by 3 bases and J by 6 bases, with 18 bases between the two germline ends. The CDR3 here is CSASARRGNINEQFF. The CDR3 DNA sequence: TGCAGTGCTAGCGCGAGGCGGGGTAACATCAATGAGCAGTTCTTC.

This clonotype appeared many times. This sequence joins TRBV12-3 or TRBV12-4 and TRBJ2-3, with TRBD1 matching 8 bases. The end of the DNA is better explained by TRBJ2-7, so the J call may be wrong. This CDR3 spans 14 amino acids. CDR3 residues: CASSLRDRYYEQYF. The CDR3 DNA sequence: TGTGCCAGCAGTCTCCGGGACAGGTACTACGAGCAGTACTTC.

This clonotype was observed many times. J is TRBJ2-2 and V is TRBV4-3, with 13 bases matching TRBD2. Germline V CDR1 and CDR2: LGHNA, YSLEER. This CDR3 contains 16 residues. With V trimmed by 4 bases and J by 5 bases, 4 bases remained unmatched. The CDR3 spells CASSPQGLAGTGELFF. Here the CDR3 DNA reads TGCGCCAGCAGCCCCCAGGGACTAGCGGGAACCGGGGAGCTGTTTTTT.

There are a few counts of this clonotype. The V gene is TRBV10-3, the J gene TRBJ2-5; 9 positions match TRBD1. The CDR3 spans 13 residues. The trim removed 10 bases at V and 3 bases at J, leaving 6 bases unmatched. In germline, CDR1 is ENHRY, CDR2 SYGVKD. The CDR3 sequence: CATGRTGEETQYF. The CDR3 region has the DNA TGTGCCACAGGCCGGACAGGGGAAGAGACCCAGTACTTC.

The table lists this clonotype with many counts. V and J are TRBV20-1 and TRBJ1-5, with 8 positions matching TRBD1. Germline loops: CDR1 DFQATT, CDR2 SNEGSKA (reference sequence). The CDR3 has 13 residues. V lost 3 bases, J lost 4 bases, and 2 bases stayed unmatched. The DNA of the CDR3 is TGCAGTGCTAGGCGGACAGGGAATCAGCCCCAGCATTTT. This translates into CSARRTGNQPQHF.

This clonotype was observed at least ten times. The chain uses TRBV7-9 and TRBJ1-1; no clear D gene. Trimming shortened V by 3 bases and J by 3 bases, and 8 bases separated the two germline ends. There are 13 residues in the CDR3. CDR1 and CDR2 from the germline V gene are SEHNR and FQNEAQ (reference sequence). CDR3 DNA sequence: TGTGCCAGCAGCTTCACGGCATACACTGAAGCTTTCTTT. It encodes CASSFTAYTEAFF.

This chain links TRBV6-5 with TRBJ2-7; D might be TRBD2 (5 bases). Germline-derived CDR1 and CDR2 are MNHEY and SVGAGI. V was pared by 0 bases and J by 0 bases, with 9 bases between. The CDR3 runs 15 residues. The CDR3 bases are TGTGCCAGCAGTTACTCTGGCGGACTCTCCTACGAGCAGTACTTC. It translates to CASSYSGGLSYEQYF.

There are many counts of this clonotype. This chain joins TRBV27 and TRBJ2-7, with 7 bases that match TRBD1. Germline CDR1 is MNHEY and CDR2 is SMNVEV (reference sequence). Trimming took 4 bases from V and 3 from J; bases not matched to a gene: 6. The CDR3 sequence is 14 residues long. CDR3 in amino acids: CASSSQTGIYEQYF. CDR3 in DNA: TGTGCCAGCAGTTCACAGACAGGGATCTACGAGCAGTACTTC.

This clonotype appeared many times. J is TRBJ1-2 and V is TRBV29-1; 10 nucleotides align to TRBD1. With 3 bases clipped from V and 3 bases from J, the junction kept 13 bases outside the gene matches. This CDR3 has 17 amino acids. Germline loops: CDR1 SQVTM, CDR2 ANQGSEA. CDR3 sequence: CSVEIGTGVGMDYGYTF. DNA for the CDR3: TGCAGCGTTGAGATCGGGACAGGGGTCGGTATGGACTATGGCTACACCTTC.

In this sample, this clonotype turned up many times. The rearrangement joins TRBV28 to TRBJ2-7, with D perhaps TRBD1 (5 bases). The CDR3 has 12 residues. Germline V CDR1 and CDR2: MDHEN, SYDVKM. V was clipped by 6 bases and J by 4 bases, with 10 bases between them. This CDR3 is CASSLKGYEQYF. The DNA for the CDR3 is TGTGCCAGCAGCCTAAAGGGGTACGAGCAGTACTTC.

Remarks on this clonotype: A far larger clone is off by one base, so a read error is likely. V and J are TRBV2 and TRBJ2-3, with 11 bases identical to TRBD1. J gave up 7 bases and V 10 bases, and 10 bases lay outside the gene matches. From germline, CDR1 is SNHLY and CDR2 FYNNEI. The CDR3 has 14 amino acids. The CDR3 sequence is CANSSGQGENTQYF. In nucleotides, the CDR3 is TGTGCCAACAGCTCGGGACAGGGGGAGAATACGCAGTATTTT.

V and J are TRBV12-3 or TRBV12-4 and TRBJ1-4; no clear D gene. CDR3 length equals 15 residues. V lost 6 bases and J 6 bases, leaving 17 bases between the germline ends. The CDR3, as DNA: TGTGCCAGCAGGCCCCGGGGAAGCCGACATGAAAAACTGTTTTTT. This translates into CASRPRGSRHEKLFF.

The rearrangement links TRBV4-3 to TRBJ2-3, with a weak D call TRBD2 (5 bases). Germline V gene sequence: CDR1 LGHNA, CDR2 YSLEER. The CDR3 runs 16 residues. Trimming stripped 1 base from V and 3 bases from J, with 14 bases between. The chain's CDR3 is CASSQGTAFTTDTQYF. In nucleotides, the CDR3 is TGCGCCAGCAGCCAAGGGACTGCCTTTACTACAGATACGCAGTATTTT.

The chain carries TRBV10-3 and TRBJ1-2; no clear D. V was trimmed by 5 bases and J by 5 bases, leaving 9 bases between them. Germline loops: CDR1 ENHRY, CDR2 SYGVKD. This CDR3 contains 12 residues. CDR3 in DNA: TGTGCCATCAGTTACTCTGGGTATGGCTACACCTTC. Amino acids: CAISYSGYGYTF.

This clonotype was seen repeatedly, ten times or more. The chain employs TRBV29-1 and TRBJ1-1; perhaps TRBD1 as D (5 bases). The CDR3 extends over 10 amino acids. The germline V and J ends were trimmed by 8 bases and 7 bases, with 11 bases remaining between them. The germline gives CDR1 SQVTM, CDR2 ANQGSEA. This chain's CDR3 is CSTGLDEAFF. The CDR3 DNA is TGCAGCACGGGACTCGATGAAGCTTTCTTT.

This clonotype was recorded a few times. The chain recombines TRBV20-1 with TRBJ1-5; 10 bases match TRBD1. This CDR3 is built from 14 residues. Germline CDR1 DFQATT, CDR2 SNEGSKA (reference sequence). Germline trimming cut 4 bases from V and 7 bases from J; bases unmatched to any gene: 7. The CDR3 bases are TGCAGTGCTAAGGACAGGGGGTTGGGACAGCCCCAGCATTTT. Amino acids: CSAKDRGLGQPQHF.

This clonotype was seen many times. CDR3 bases: TGCAGTGCTAGAGGGGCCCGAGGGGTCAACACTGAAGCTTTCTTT. It encodes CSARGARGVNTEAFF. J is TRBJ1-1 and V is TRBV20-1, with D maybe TRBD1 (5 bases). The CDR3 totals 15 residues. Trimming took 1 base from V and 2 from J, leaving 14 bases between them. Germline V lookup: CDR1 DFQATT, CDR2 SNEGSKA (reference sequence).